This T cell receptor (beta chain) is from a study of T cell responses to AZD1222 COVID-19 vaccine. V shed 3 bases and J shed 3 bases, with 15 bases lying between them. The CDR3 is made up of 15 amino acids. Germline CDR1 is MDHEN and CDR2 is SYDVKM. This clone was seen a single time. The protocol was immunoSEQ multiplex PCR, while the TCRdb copy is restricted to in-frame clones and leaves out a portion. The sample consists of 85,000 to 110,000 clones, roughly nine tenths of them appearing once. Sample: peripheral blood, taken on day 0 of AZD1222 vaccination. The sequence was collected from an adult in good health. V usage is TRBV28 and J usage is TRBJ2-7; no clear D gene. The CDR3 DNA follows: TGTGCCAGCAGTTTTTCCCTGACCGGTAACTACGAGCAGTACTTC. Residues: CASSFSLTGNYEQYF.